The 22 T cell receptor beta chains in this list originate from one sample, sequenced in a study of T cells in Graves' hyperthyroidism and ophthalmopathy. The investigators amplified TCR beta CDR3 regions from RNA transcripts. HTBI primers were used for first-round RT-PCR of the TCR CDR3. One entry per CDR3 protein results from TCRdb running MiXCR on the multiplex PCR reads. The profile shows about 300,000 distinct CDR3 sequences, 15% to 20% of them singletons. Sequenced material: blood. The source is a man in his forties or fifties with Graves' ophthalmopathy.

The gene calls are TRBV7-9 and TRBJ2-3; a weak D match, TRBD2 (5 bases). CDR3 length: 15 residues. The germline V and J ends were trimmed by 1 base and 13 bases, with 21 bases remaining between them. Germline lookup yields CDR1 SEHNR and CDR2 FQNEAQ (reference sequence). The CDR3 DNA reads TGTGCCAGCAGCTTAGTATCTGGGAGCACAGATATGAAGTATTTT. This gives the protein CASSLVSGSTDMKYF.

This clonotype was seen repeatedly, ten times or more. The chain is built from TRBV2 and TRBJ2-3; 13 bases line up with TRBD2. The CDR3 has 16 residues. CDR1 and CDR2 from the germline V gene are SNHLY and FYNNEI. The junction had 5 bases not matched to a gene; V was cut back by 1 base and J by 7 bases. The CDR3 loop reads CASSEGTSGRGYTQYF. CDR3 coding DNA: TGTGCCAGCAGTGAAGGGACTAGCGGGAGAGGATATACGCAGTATTTT.

This chain joins TRBV7-3 and TRBJ2-3; TRBD2 matches 8 bases. CDR1 and CDR2 (germline): SGHTA, FQGTGA. This CDR3 has 15 residues. J lost 5 bases, V lost 3 bases, and 7 bases had no gene match. The CDR3 reads CASSFTGGPGDTQYF. The CDR3 DNA is TGTGCCAGCAGCTTTACGGGAGGGCCTGGAGATACGCAGTATTTT.

This chain links TRBV19 with TRBJ2-3; the D gene is possibly TRBD1 (6 bases). The CDR3 has 13 residues. V gave up 6 bases and J gave up 4 bases, with 11 bases separating them. Germline V lookup: CDR1 LNHDA, CDR2 SQIVND (reference sequence). As DNA, the CDR3 is TGTGCCAGTAGGAACCAGGGGCCAGATACGCAGTATTTT. Translating gives CASRNQGPDTQYF. The complete variable domain, with remaining parts taken from reference TRBV19 and TRBJ2-3, reads DGGITQSPKYLFRKEGQNVTLSCEQNLNHDAMYWYRQDPGQGLRLIYYSQIVNDFQKGDIAEGYSVSREKKESFPLTVTSAQKNPTAFYLCASRNQGPDTQYFGPGTRLTVL.

The chain uses TRBV19 and TRBJ2-7; 8 bases map to TRBD1. Trimming removed 3 bases from V and 6 bases from J; junction bases left unmatched: 7. The germline CDR1 and CDR2 sequences are LNHDA and SQIVND (reference sequence). The CDR3 spans 14 residues. CDR3 protein: CASSIGDRGLEQYF. In DNA, the CDR3 is TGTGCCAGTAGTATTGGAGACAGGGGACTCGAGCAGTACTTC.

The chain recombines TRBV10-3 with TRBJ2-1; 8 bases line up with TRBD2. The V gene end was trimmed by 8 bases and the J gene end by 1 base; junction bases not matched to a gene: 4. The CDR3 is made up of 14 amino acids. Germline assignment: CDR1 ENHRY and CDR2 SYGVKD. The CDR3 is CAIGLAGSYNEQFF. CDR3 DNA sequence: TGTGCCATCGGACTAGCCGGTTCCTACAATGAGCAGTTCTTC.

This clonotype was counted at least ten times. J is TRBJ2-2 and V is TRBV7-9, with D perhaps matching TRBD1 or TRBD2 (7 bases each). CDR3 length equals 15 residues. CDR1 and CDR2 from the germline V gene are SEHNR and FQNEAQ (reference sequence). Trimming removed 5 bases at V and 6 bases at J, with 16 bases between. CDR3 sequence reads: CASSGRQGGSGELFF. CDR3 coding DNA: TGTGCCAGCAGCGGCCGACAGGGAGGGTCCGGGGAGCTGTTTTTT.

This clonotype was picked up many times. The chain is built from TRBV2 and TRBJ2-7, with TRBD2 matching 9 bases. V was clipped by 5 bases and J by 4 bases; unmatched bases: 6. In germline, CDR1 is SNHLY, CDR2 FYNNEI. CDR3 length equals 14 residues. The CDR3 here is CASSRSGSGYEQYF. CDR3 nucleotide sequence: TGTGCCAGCAGTCGTAGCGGGAGTGGGTACGAGCAGTACTTC.

This clonotype has ten or more counts. The chain joins TRBV7-9 to TRBJ2-1; D remains unclear. The CDR3 has 15 residues. Germline V gene data show CDR1 as SEHNR and CDR2 as FQNEAQ (reference sequence). Trimming removed 2 bases from V and 1 base from J, with 9 bases in between. The DNA of the CDR3 is TGTGCCAGCAGCTTATACCCACTGTCCTACAATGAGCAGTTCTTC. Protein product: CASSLYPLSYNEQFF.

This clonotype appeared a few times. V usage is TRBV15 and J usage is TRBJ1-1; 7 nucleotides agree with TRBD1. The V segment lost 2 bases and the J segment 3 bases; nucleotides outside the gene matches: 6. Germline V gene data show CDR1 as LNHNV and CDR2 as YYDKDF (reference sequence). This CDR3 is built from 15 residues. The chain's CDR3 is CATSRLRQGDTEAFF. CDR3 DNA sequence: TGTGCCACCAGCAGACTCCGGCAGGGGGACACTGAAGCTTTCTTT. The variable domain in full, with the rest retrieved from reference TRBV15 and TRBJ1-1, is DAMVIQNPRYQVTQFGKPVTLSCSQTLNHNVMYWYQQKSSQAPKLLFHYYDKDFNNEADTPDNFQSRRPNTSFCFLDIRSPGLGDTAMYLCATSRLRQGDTEAFFGQGTRLTVV.

This clonotype was observed a few times. One end of the junction varies from germline; a read error may be responsible. The chain couples TRBV3-1 to TRBJ1-2; unclear D gene. Germline assignment: CDR1 LGHDT and CDR2 YNNKEL (reference sequence). The CDR3 spans 13 residues. The CDR3: CASSHISNHGYTF. The CDR3 coding sequence is TGTGCCAGCAGCCATATCTCTAACCATGGCTACACCTTC.

This clonotype was counted many times. The genes are TRBV11-3 and TRBJ2-5, with 11 bases fitting TRBD1. The CDR3 runs to 15 residues. Trimming took 4 bases from V and 4 from J; bases not matched to a gene: 5. The germline V gene has CDR1 SGHNT and CDR2 YENEEA. Here the CDR3 DNA reads TGTGCCAGCAGCTCCTGGGGACAGGGGGGAGAGACCCAGTACTTC. Protein sequence: CASSSWGQGGETQYF. Full variable domain (remainder filled in from reference TRBV11-3 and TRBJ2-5): EAGVVQSPRYKIIEKKQPVAFWCNPISGHNTLYWYLQNLGQGPELLIRYENEEAVDDSQLPKDRFSAERLKGVDSTLKIQPAELGDSAVYLCASSSWGQGGETQYFGPGTRLLVL.

The rearrangement joins TRBV19 to TRBJ2-3; D not resolved. V dropped 4 bases and J dropped 2 bases, with 10 bases sitting between them. The CDR3 is 14 residues long. CDR1 and CDR2 from the germline V gene are LNHDA and SQIVND (reference sequence). The CDR3 DNA follows: TGTGCCAGTAGTACCAGTCCCACCACAGATACGCAGTATTTT. It is translated as CASSTSPTTDTQYF.

The gene calls are TRBV6-2 or TRBV6-3 and TRBJ2-1; the match to TRBD1 covers 7 bases. The CDR3 covers 16 residues. CDR1 and CDR2 (germline): MNHEY, SVGEGT. Losses at the gene ends were 5 bases for V and 6 bases for J; bases not matched to a gene: 13. The CDR3 loop reads CASSTRQGQVPNEQFF. The CDR3 DNA reads TGTGCCAGCAGTACCAGACAGGGTCAAGTTCCCAATGAGCAGTTCTTC.

The V call is TRBV4-1, the J call TRBJ1-2; TRBD1 is a possible D gene (5 bases). V was trimmed by 5 bases and J by 4 bases, leaving 17 bases between them. The V gene's germline CDR1 is MGHRA and CDR2 YSYEKL. The CDR3 sequence is 15 residues long. CDR3 sequence (DNA): TGCGCCAGCAGCGTAGACCCAGACAGCTCCTATGGCTACACCTTC. It is translated as CASSVDPDSSYGYTF.

The J gene is TRBJ2-3, the V gene TRBV10-2; 11 nucleotides line up with TRBD2. The junction had 0 bases not matched to a gene; V was cut back by 7 bases and J by 0 bases. CDR1 and CDR2 (germline): WSHSY, SAAADI. CDR3 length: 14 amino acids. CDR3 residues: CASTSGGSTDTQYF. CDR3 bases: TGCGCCAGCACTAGCGGGGGGAGCACAGATACGCAGTATTTT.

The V and J genes are TRBV30 and TRBJ1-5; TRBD1 matches at 7 bases. With 4 bases clipped from V and 7 bases from J, the junction kept 13 bases outside the gene matches. CDR3 length: 15 amino acids. The germline CDR1 and CDR2 sequences are GTSNPN and SVGIG (reference sequence). The CDR3 DNA reads as TGTGCCTGGAACCCTCAAGGGACAGCCTACCAGCCCCAGCATTTT. This codes for CAWNPQGTAYQPQHF. The whole variable domain, remainder taken from reference TRBV30 and TRBJ1-5, is SQTIHQWPATLVQPVGSPLSLECTVEGTSNPNLYWYRQAAGRGLQLLFYSVGIGQISSEVPQNLSASRPQDRQFILSSKKLLLSDSGFYLCAWNPQGTAYQPQHFGDGTRLSIL.

This clonotype came up many times. The V and J genes are TRBV7-4 and TRBJ1-1; D might be TRBD1 (6 bases). CDR1 SGHVT and CDR2 SQSDAQ come from the germline V gene. This CDR3 contains 15 residues. Trimming took 6 bases from V and 2 from J, leaving 16 bases between them. In DNA, the CDR3 is TGTGCCAGCAGTGCGTTACAGGGCGGAAACACTGAAGCTTTCTTT. Its protein is CASSALQGGNTEAFF.

This clonotype has ten or more counts. This sequence joins TRBV2 and TRBJ2-6; D remains unclear. This CDR3 has 15 amino acids. V lost 4 bases and J lost 4, with 11 bases in between. CDR1 is SNHLY, CDR2 FYNNEI, per germline. CDR3 protein: CASSGGRGGANVLTF. DNA for the CDR3: TGTGCCAGCAGTGGGGGTCGTGGCGGGGCCAACGTCCTGACTTTC.

The chain is built from TRBV20-1 and TRBJ2-5; 7 bases agree with TRBD2. The junction had 11 bases not matched to a gene; V was cut back by 5 bases and J by 5 bases. The CDR3 contains 14 residues. The germline gives CDR1 DFQATT, CDR2 SNEGSKA (reference sequence). CDR3 sequence: CSARRAGEGETQYF. The CDR3 DNA is TGCAGTGCTCGCAGGGCGGGAGAAGGGGAGACCCAGTACTTC.

The chain joins TRBV7-3 to TRBJ2-5, with D unresolved. There are 14 residues in the CDR3. V lost 4 bases and J 4 bases, leaving 13 bases between the germline ends. Germline loops: CDR1 SGHTA, CDR2 FQGTGA. CDR3 in amino acids: CASSSTGPRETQYF. CDR3 nucleotides: TGTGCCAGCAGCTCCACCGGGCCGCGAGAGACCCAGTACTTC. The complete variable domain, with remaining parts taken from reference TRBV7-3 and TRBJ2-5, reads GAGVSQTPSNKVTEKGKYVELRCDPISGHTALYWYRQSLGQGPEFLIYFQGTGAADDSGLPNDRFFAVRPEGSVSTLKIQRTERGDSAVYLCASSSTGPRETQYFGPGTRLLVL.

The V call is TRBV24-1, the J call TRBJ2-5; D is possibly TRBD1 or TRBD2 (5 bases each). This CDR3 spans 15 amino acids. Trimming removed 5 bases at V and 4 bases at J, with 16 bases between. Germline V gene data show CDR1 as KGHDR and CDR2 as SFDVKD. CDR3 loop: CATSARDLRGETQYF. The CDR3, as DNA: TGTGCCACCAGTGCGAGGGACCTCCGGGGAGAGACCCAGTACTTC.